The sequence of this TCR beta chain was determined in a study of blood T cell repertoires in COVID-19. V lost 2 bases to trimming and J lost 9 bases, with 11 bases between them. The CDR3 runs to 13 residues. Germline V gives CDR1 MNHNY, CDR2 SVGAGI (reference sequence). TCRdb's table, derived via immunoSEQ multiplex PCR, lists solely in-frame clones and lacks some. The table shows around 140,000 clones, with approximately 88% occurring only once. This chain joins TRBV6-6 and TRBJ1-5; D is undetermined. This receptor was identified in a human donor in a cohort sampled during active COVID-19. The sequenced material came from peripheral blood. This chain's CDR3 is CASSYPESGPQHF. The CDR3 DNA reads TGTGCCAGCAGTTACCCGGAGTCTGGGCCCCAGCATTTT.